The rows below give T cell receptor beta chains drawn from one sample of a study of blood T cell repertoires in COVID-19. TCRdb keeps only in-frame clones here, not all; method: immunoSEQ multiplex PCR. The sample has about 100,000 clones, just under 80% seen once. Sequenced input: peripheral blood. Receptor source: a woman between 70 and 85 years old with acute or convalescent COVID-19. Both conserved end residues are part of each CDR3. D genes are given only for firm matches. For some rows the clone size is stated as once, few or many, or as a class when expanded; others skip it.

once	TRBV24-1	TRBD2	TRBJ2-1	CATSDPGGGNEQFF	TGTGCCACCAGTGATCCAGGCGGGGGGAATGAGCAGTTCTTC
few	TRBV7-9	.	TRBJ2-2	CASSLTSIQGELFF	TGTGCCAGCAGCCTAACGTCCATTCAAGGGGAGCTGTTTTTT
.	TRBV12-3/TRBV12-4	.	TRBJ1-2	CASSRTENYGYTF	TGTGCCAGCAGTCGAACAGAGAACTATGGCTACACCTTC
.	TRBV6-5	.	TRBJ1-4	CASSYGRNEKLFF	TGTGCCAGCAGTTACGGGCGTAATGAAAAACTGTTTTTT
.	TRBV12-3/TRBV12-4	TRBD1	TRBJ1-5	CASSGTGGSAQHF	TGTGCCAGCAGCGGGACAGGGGGTTCGGCCCAGCATTTT
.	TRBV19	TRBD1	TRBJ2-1	CASSVRTGAGNEQFF	TGTGCCAGTAGTGTTAGGACAGGGGCGGGAAATGAGCAGTTCTTC
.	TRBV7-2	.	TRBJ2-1	CASSLGTSFQEQFF	TGTGCCAGCAGCTTAGGCACTAGTTTTCAAGAGCAGTTCTTC
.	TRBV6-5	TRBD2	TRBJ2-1	CASWGGFYNEQFF	TGTGCCAGCTGGGGGGGTTTCTACAATGAGCAGTTCTTC
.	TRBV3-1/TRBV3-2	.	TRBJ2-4	CASSQEGRRAVDIQYF	TGTGCCAGCAGCCAAGAGGGTCGCAGGGCGGTGGACATTCAGTACTTC
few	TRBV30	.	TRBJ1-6	CAWRGPGDNSPLHF	TGTGCCTGGAGGGGCCCAGGGGATAATTCACCCCTCCACTTT
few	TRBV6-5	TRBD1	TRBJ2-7	CASSYSQIGQGYEQYF	TGTGCCAGCAGTTACTCTCAAATAGGACAGGGGTACGAGCAGTACTTC
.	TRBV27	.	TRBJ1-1	CASTPAGFMDTEAFF	TGTGCCAGCACCCCAGCAGGGTTCATGGACACTGAAGCTTTCTTT
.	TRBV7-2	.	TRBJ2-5	CASSSDGLAETQYF	TGTGCCAGCAGTTCCGACGGGCTAGCGGAGACCCAGTACTTC
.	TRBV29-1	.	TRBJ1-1	CSVRQSLGTEAFF	TGCAGCGTTCGACAGTCCCTCGGCACTGAAGCTTTCTTT
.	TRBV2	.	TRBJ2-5	CASSAIPSVLETQYF	TGTGCCAGCAGTGCCATACCTAGCGTGTTAGAGACCCAGTACTTC
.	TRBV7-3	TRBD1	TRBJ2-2	CASSTTGGGTGELFF	TGTGCCAGCAGCACTACAGGGGGCGGTACCGGGGAGCTGTTTTTT
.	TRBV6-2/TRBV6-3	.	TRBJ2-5	CASSPGGREETQYF	TGTGCCAGCAGCCCCGGAGGGCGGGAAGAGACCCAGTACTTC
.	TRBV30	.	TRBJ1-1	CAWSRGGRTEAFF	TGTGCCTGGAGTAGGGGGGGCCGCACTGAAGCTTTCTTT
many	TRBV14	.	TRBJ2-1	CASSQGAGRLHNEQFF	TGTGCCAGCAGCCAAGGGGCGGGACGACTCCACAATGAGCAGTTCTTC
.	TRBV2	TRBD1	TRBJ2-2	CASSERFVDRGLTGELFF	TGTGCCAGCAGTGAAAGATTTGTAGACAGGGGGCTCACCGGGGAGCTGTTTTTT
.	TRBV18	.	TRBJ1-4	CASSPPEFGTTNEKLFF	TGTGCCAGCTCACCACCGGAGTTCGGAACAACTAATGAAAAACTGTTTTTT
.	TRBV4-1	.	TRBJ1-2	CASSQDRGNRYGYTF	TGCGCCAGCAGCCAAGATCGGGGGAACCGTTATGGCTACACCTTC
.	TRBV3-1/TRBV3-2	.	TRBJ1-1	CASSQAGEGTEAFF	TGTGCCAGCAGCCAAGCGGGGGAGGGCACTGAAGCTTTCTTT
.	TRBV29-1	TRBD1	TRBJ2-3	CSAQGQTTDTQYF	TGCAGCGCTCAGGGACAGACCACAGATACGCAGTATTTT
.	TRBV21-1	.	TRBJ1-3	CASSVDSGNTIYF	TGTGCCAGCAGCGTAGACTCTGGAAACACCATATATTTT
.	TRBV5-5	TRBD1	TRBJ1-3	CASSLTTPLGTGSGNTIYF	TGTGCCAGCAGCCTCACCACCCCCCTTGGGACAGGCTCTGGAAACACCATATATTTT
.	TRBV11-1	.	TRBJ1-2	CASSNTGSRGYTF	TGTGCCAGCAGCAATACAGGGAGCCGTGGCTACACCTTC
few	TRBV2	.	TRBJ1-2	CATGANYGYTF	TGTGCCACCGGAGCTAACTATGGCTACACCTTC
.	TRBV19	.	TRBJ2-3	CASNSMAGLTDTQYF	TGTGCCAGTAATTCGATGGCGGGGCTAACAGATACGCAGTATTTT
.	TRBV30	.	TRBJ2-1	CAWSVQPYNEQFF	TGTGCCTGGAGTGTACAACCCTACAATGAGCAGTTCTTC
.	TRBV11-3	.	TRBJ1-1	CASSNTPGGTAFF	TGTGCCAGCAGCAATACTCCCGGGGGGACGGCTTTCTTT
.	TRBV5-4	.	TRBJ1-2	CASSLRHRDGYGYTF	TGTGCCAGCAGCTTGCGGCACAGGGACGGCTATGGCTACACCTTC
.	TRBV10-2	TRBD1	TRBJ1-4	CASTLDRHNEKLFF	TGCGCCAGCACTTTGGACAGGCATAATGAAAAACTGTTTTTT
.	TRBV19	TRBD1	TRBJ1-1	CASSIGGGRGNTEAFF	TGTGCCAGTAGTATAGGAGGAGGCAGGGGGAATACTGAAGCTTTCTTT
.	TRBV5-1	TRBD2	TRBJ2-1	CASSTGLAEYNEQFF	TGCGCCAGCAGCACGGGACTAGCGGAGTACAATGAGCAGTTCTTC
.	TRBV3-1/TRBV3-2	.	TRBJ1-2	CASSNPGESHTYGYTF	TGTGCCAGCTCAAACCCTGGGGAGTCCCACACCTATGGCTACACCTTC
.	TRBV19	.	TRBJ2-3	CASSRTREAGRGDTQYF	TGTGCCAGTTCCCGGACGCGAGAGGCAGGGAGGGGGGATACGCAGTATTTT
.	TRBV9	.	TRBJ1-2	CASSKDQITGKYGYTF	TGTGCCAGCAGCAAAGACCAAATAACAGGGAAATATGGCTACACCTTC
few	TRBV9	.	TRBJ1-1	CASGRVNTEAFF	TGTGCCAGCGGGAGGGTGAACACTGAAGCTTTCTTT
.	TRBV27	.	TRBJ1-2	CASSLAGGRGYTF	TGTGCCAGCAGTTTAGCGGGTGGGCGGGGCTACACCTTC
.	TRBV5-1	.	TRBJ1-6	CASSLGTQGLGSPLHF	TGCGCCAGCAGCTTGGGGACCCAGGGCTTGGGTTCACCCCTCCACTTT
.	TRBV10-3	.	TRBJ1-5	CAISEDGSGQPQHF	TGTGCCATCAGTGAGGACGGGTCCGGTCAGCCCCAGCATTTT
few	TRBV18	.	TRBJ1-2	CASSPSGEGNGYTF	TGTGCCAGCTCACCATCAGGGGAAGGAAATGGCTACACCTTC
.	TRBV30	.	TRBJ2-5	CAWRDYEETQYF	TGTGCCTGGAGAGACTACGAAGAGACCCAGTACTTC
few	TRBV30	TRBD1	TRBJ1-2	CAWSRQGAVGYTF	TGTGCCTGGAGTCGACAGGGGGCGGTTGGCTACACCTTC
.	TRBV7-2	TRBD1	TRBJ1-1	CASSQRWDRVEAFF	TGTGCCAGCAGCCAAAGATGGGACAGGGTGGAAGCTTTCTTT
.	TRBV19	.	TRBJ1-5	CASSPGGGVNQPQHF	TGTGCCAGTAGTCCCGGCGGGGGAGTCAATCAGCCCCAGCATTTT
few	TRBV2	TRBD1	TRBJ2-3	CASNGDRAFTDTQYF	TGTGCCAGCAACGGGGACAGGGCGTTCACAGATACGCAGTATTTT
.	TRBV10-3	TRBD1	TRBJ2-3	CAIKTGGADTQYF	TGTGCCATTAAGACAGGGGGCGCGGATACGCAGTATTTT